The present entry profiles one T cell receptor (beta chain) with its context. This clone has more than one count but fewer than ten. The specificity of this receptor is unknown. No quality values exist for individual bases; no much larger clone is one base distant. The record originates from a study of CD4 T cells in relation to SARS-CoV-2 and coronaviruses (TCRdb year 2021). Background on the whole study: In the ViraFEST assay, PBMCs were cultured with antigen for roughly 11 days, after which TCR beta CDR3s were sequenced to identify antigen-specific clonal expansions. HLA restriction was mapped for shared crossreactive spike epitopes using patient-derived lymphoblastoid cell lines. The Adaptive Biotechnologies TCR-sequencing kit was used to sequence samples from three pre-COVID donors and the naive versus memory experiments, while other data came from Illumina-based sequencing. For other donors in the study, expansion assays were sequenced with a different, Illumina-based TCR-beta assay. At the level of individual TCR clonotypes, the study measured memory CD4+ T cell crossreactivity between SARS-CoV-2 spike protein and common cold coronavirus spike proteins. The negative reference condition was either a culture with an HIV-1 Nef peptide pool or a culture with no peptide.

CD4+ T cells from unexposed donors were collected before the COVID-19 pandemic (2011-2018). Following 10 days of culture, the EasySep CD4+ T cell isolation kit was used to isolate CD4+ T cells. As cell numbers permitted, CD4+ T cells from unexposed donors were tested for reactivity to SARS-CoV-2 S and N and to four common cold coronavirus spike pools. Each well held 1.5 million to 2 million PBMCs cultured in IMDM containing roughly 5.2% human AB serum and about 11 IU/ml IL-2. Half of the culture medium was replaced with fresh IL-2-containing medium on days 3 and 7. In general, every peptide culture condition was set up in three replicate wells. Leukapheresis product for the unexposed donors was bought commercially. Ficoll-Paque PLUS gradient centrifugation was used to isolate PBMCs from either whole blood or leukapheresis product. PBMCs were either used fresh in the expansion assay or cryopreserved at -140 degrees C. The QIAamp Micro DNA Kit was used to extract genomic DNA from the CD4+ T cells.

The library was generated by the immunoSEQ multiplex PCR assay. The published analysis was carried out like this. During preprocessing, nonproductive sequences were discarded, as were any CDR3s that did not begin with C, did not end with F or W, or were shorter than 7 amino acids. The MANAFEST web app identified antigen-specific clonotypes based on expansion compared with the reference and other culture wells. A clone was considered positive if significant expansion relative to the reference culture was observed in 2 of 3 replicate wells at an FDR below 0.05. To be called positive, a clone also had to show significant expansion compared with every other tandem well and an odds ratio greater than 5. Pairwise Levenshtein distance, computed with the stringdist R package after three terminal residues were trimmed from each end, was used as the measure of CDR3 homology. TCRdb mirrors the immuneACCESS table, restricted to in-frame sequences. Some clones are absent from its copies; in checked studies, under half trace to an unresolved V gene, and the reason for the others is unknown. V and J calls and clone size come straight from that table; D and trimming were deduced from the DNA. In all, the sample holds more than 25,000 clones, and about 81% of those were seen once. The ten largest make up roughly 13% of the sample.

CDR1 and CDR2, looked up from the germline V gene (reference sequence), are GTSNPN and SVGIG. The V and J ends are trimmed by 1 base and 1 base, leaving 5 bases between them. Spanning cysteine to phenylalanine, the CDR3 consists of 13 amino acids. This entry keeps only the CDR3 DNA: 39 bases, framed from base 1. Paper-wide results and their limitations: Because no donor provided both pre-pandemic and post-infection samples, tracing the source of pre-existing responses was limited. Around three fifths of donors had memory CD4+ clonotypes that crossrecognized SARS-CoV-2 and at least one common cold coronavirus spike. Significantly weaker SARS-CoV-2-driven expansion was shown by crossreactive clones than by monoreactive clones, consistent with antigenic imprinting. Since the crossreactivity analysis centred on spike protein, crossreactivity against other viral proteins was not assessed. Small numbers of patients and of tested TCRs were a limitation of the study.

Sequenced material: CD4+ T cells from PBMCs, cultured in vitro. The chain is encoded by TRBV30 joined to TRBJ1-5; there is no confident call for the D gene. The source is a human donor in good health. The DNA sequence is as follows: TGTGCCTGGAGTGGAGGGAGCAATCAGCCCCAGCATTTT. It translates to CAWSGGSNQPQHF.